This T cell receptor (beta chain) was sequenced for a study of breast tumors, draining lymph nodes, adjacent tissues. Axillary draining lymph nodes of breast cancer patients supplied the node samples. Overall study findings and caveats: Tumor TCR diversity was below lymph nodes but above nontumor tissue. Data only fit, rather than demonstrated, lymph node origin of most tumor T cells. Luminal-like breast cancer showed significantly greater tumor-nontumor repertoire similarity than basal-like breast cancer did.

MiXCR was run by TCRdb on the multiplex PCR reads, yielding one entry per CDR3 protein. The sample records 200,000 or so distinct CDR3 sequences, 31% being singletons. To note about this clonotype: Its antigen remains unknown.

The receptor was derived from a female donor with breast cancer. Some clones in this sample may be carry-over from other donors' samples. Sequencing input: axillary lymph node tissue.

The DNA for the CDR3 is TGTGCCACCAGCAGAGGAGGCGGGAGACTTTACGAGCAGTACTTC. Amino acids: CATSRGGGRLYEQYF. V and J are TRBV15 and TRBJ2-7; TRBD2 agrees at 7 bases. J lost 4 bases, V lost 1 base, and 7 bases had no gene match. The CDR3 consists of 15 residues. Germline loops: CDR1 LNHNV, CDR2 YYDKDF (reference sequence). The full variable domain, completed using reference TRBV15 and TRBJ2-7, is DAMVIQNPRYQVTQFGKPVTLSCSQTLNHNVMYWYQQKSSQAPKLLFHYYDKDFNNEADTPDNFQSRRPNTSFCFLDIRSPGLGDTAMYLCATSRGGGRLYEQYFGPGTRLTVT.